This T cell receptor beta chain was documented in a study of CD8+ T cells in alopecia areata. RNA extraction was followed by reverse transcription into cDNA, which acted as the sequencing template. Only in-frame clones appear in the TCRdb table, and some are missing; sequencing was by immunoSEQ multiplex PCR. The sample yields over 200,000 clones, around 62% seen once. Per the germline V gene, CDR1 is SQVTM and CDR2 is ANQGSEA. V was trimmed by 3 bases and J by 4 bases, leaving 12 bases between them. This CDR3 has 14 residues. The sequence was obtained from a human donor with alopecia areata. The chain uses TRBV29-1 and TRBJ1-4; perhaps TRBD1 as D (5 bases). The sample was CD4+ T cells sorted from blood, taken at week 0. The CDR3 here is CSVEGGRDNEKLFF. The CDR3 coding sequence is TGCAGCGTTGAGGGAGGCAGGGATAATGAAAAACTGTTTTTT. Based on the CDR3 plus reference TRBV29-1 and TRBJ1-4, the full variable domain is SAVISQKPSRDICQRGTSLTIQCQVDSQVTMMFWYRQQPGQSLTLIATANQGSEATYESGFVIDKFPISRPNLTFSTLTVSNMSPEDSSIYLCSVEGGRDNEKLFFGSGTQLSVL.